These 26 T cell receptor beta chains originate from one sample sequenced in a study of blood T cell repertoires in COVID-19. The repertoire was sequenced with immunoSEQ multiplex PCR; TCRdb's copy has only in-frame clones and lacks some. The data contain about 230,000 clones, approximately 90% of them singletons. Sequencing input: peripheral blood. All receptors derive from a man aged 45-65 years with COVID-19, enrolled during active disease.

The V call is TRBV7-6, the J call TRBJ2-2, with TRBD1 identical over 8 bases. J lost 4 bases, V lost 0 bases, and 7 bases had no gene match. Germline CDR1 and CDR2: SGHVS and FNYEAQ. There are 17 residues in the CDR3. Here the CDR3 DNA reads TGTGCCAGCAGCTTAGCGGACGGCAGGGGGCCCACCGGGGAGCTGTTTTTT. This translates into CASSLADGRGPTGELFF.

This clone was picked up one time. The rearrangement uses TRBV4-1 and TRBJ1-5; D remains ambiguous. Between the trimmed V and J ends, which lost 0 bases and 4 bases, there was a span of 10 bases. This CDR3 spans 15 amino acids. The germline V gene encodes CDR1 MGHRA and CDR2 YSYEKL. CDR3 amino acids: CASSQDWETNQPQHF. In DNA, the CDR3 is TGCGCCAGCAGCCAAGATTGGGAGACAAATCAGCCCCAGCATTTT.

V usage is TRBV18 and J usage is TRBJ1-2, with TRBD1 identical over 8 bases. Germline CDR1 is KGHSH and CDR2 is LQKENI. The CDR3 length is 17 residues. With 1 base clipped from V and 2 bases from J, the junction kept 9 bases outside the gene matches. CDR3 region: CASSPQEVGDRNYGYTF. For the CDR3, the DNA is TGTGCCAGCTCACCACAGGAGGTAGGGGACAGGAACTATGGCTACACCTTC. Full variable domain (remainder filled in from reference TRBV18 and TRBJ1-2): NAGVMQNPRHLVRRRGQEARLRCSPMKGHSHVYWYRQLPEEGLKFMVYLQKENIIDESGMPKERFSAEFPKEGPSILRIQQVVRGDSAAYFCASSPQEVGDRNYGYTFGSGTRLTVV.

This rearrangement joins TRBV4-3 to TRBJ1-1, with D tentatively TRBD1 (5 bases). Trimming removed 4 bases from V and 3 bases from J, with 12 bases in between. The CDR3 runs to 14 residues. Germline V gives CDR1 LGHNA, CDR2 YSLEER. CDR3: CASSLSWGDTEAFF. The CDR3, as DNA: TGCGCCAGCAGCCTCTCGTGGGGGGACACTGAAGCTTTCTTT.

The rearrangement links TRBV27 to TRBJ1-4, with D maybe TRBD1 (5 bases). This CDR3 has 14 amino acids. The V end was cut by 2 bases, the J end by 5 bases, with 9 bases between. CDR1 is MNHEY and CDR2 is SMNVEV in the germline V gene (reference sequence). CDR3 sequence reads: CASSLMGLNEKLFF. The CDR3 nucleotides are TGTGCCAGCAGTTTAATGGGGCTGAATGAAAAACTGTTTTTT. Complete variable domain (other parts from reference TRBV27 and TRBJ1-4): EAQVTQNPRYLITVTGKKLTVTCSQNMNHEYMSWYRQDPGLGLRQIYYSMNVEVTDKGDVPEGYKVSRKEKRNFPLILESPSPNQTSLYFCASSLMGLNEKLFFGSGTQLSVL.

This clone was detected a few times. The chain couples TRBV6-2 or TRBV6-3 to TRBJ1-2; no firm D call. V was pared by 0 bases and J by 6 bases, with 11 bases between. This CDR3 comprises 14 residues. The V gene's germline CDR1 is MNHEY and CDR2 SVGEGT. CDR3 nucleotide sequence: TGTGCCAGCAGTTACTCGACAACAGCTCATGGCTACACCTTC. It yields the protein CASSYSTTAHGYTF.

This clone was seen just once. The rearrangement joins TRBV2 to TRBJ1-2; D unresolved. From germline, CDR1 is SNHLY and CDR2 FYNNEI. V was pared by 1 base and J by 4 bases, with 7 bases between. There are 13 residues in the CDR3. The CDR3 is CASSEEGAYGYTF. The CDR3 bases are TGTGCCAGCAGTGAAGAGGGAGCCTATGGCTACACCTTC.

The V gene is TRBV5-4, the J gene TRBJ1-1; D might be TRBD1 (6 bases). Germline V gene lookup returns CDR1 SGHNT and CDR2 YYREEE (reference sequence). Trimming removed 5 bases from V and 0 bases from J, with 20 bases in between. The CDR3 is made up of 17 amino acids. Written as DNA, the CDR3 is TGTGCCAGCAGTCCAAAGAGAACAGGGAATGTGAACACTGAAGCTTTCTTT. It is translated as CASSPKRTGNVNTEAFF.

The genes are TRBV2 and TRBJ2-2; tentative D call: TRBD1 (5 bases). Germline CDR1 and CDR2: SNHLY and FYNNEI. The germline V and J ends were trimmed by 7 bases and 3 bases, with 12 bases remaining between them. The CDR3 is 14 amino acids. CDR3 sequence reads: CASNKRQYTGELFF. CDR3 DNA: TGTGCCAGCAATAAGAGACAGTACACCGGGGAGCTGTTTTTT.

The rearrangement uses TRBV28 and TRBJ1-2; 7 bases align to TRBD1. Per the germline V gene, CDR1 is MDHEN and CDR2 is SYDVKM. The CDR3 contains 15 residues. Trimming removed 5 bases from V and 7 bases from J; junction bases left unmatched: 13. The CDR3 nucleotides read TGTGCCAGCAGTCCCGCCCCTGACAGGGCGGGTGGCTACACCTTC. It codes for CASSPAPDRAGGYTF.

The chain recombines TRBV11-1 with TRBJ2-2, with 9 bases lining up with TRBD1. This CDR3 contains 16 residues. Per the germline V gene, CDR1 is SGHAT and CDR2 is FQDESV (reference sequence). J gave up 5 bases and V 4 bases, and 8 bases lay outside the gene matches. The chain's CDR3 is CASSSTGQGRTGELFF. CDR3 sequence (DNA): TGTGCCAGCAGCTCAACGGGACAGGGAAGGACCGGGGAGCTGTTTTTT. The entire variable domain, with the rest obtained from reference TRBV11-1 and TRBJ2-2, is as follows: EAEVAQSPRYKITEKSQAVAFWCDPISGHATLYWYRQILGQGPELLVQFQDESVVDDSQLPKDRFSAERLKGVDSTLKIQPAELGDSAMYLCASSSTGQGRTGELFFGEGSRLTVL.

This clone was detected a few times. The same CDR3 arises from other DNA sequences in this sample as well. The chain has TRBV3-1 (or the pseudogene TRBV3-2) and TRBJ1-3, with 8 nucleotides matching TRBD1. The CDR3 is 15 residues long. In germline, CDR1 is LGHDT, CDR2 YNNKEL (reference sequence). Trimming removed 1 base from V and 2 bases from J; junction bases left unmatched: 1. The CDR3 loop reads CASSQVTGAGNTIYF. CDR3 nucleotide sequence: TGTGCCAGCAGCCAAGTGACAGGGGCTGGAAACACCATATATTTT.

The CDR3 protein is CASSRPGQGNSPLHF. DNA of the CDR3: TGTGCCAGCAGTCGACCGGGACAGGGTAATTCACCCCTCCACTTT. The J gene is TRBJ1-6, the V gene TRBV27, with 9 bases aligning to TRBD1. CDR3 length: 15 amino acids. The V gene's germline CDR1 is MNHEY and CDR2 SMNVEV (reference sequence). J was trimmed by 6 bases and V by 5 bases; bases with no gene match: 5.

This clone was seen only once. V is TRBV24-1 and J is TRBJ1-3, with D possibly TRBD1 on 6 matching bases. Between the trimmed V and J ends, which lost 8 bases and 0 bases, there was a span of 19 bases. Germline CDR1 and CDR2: KGHDR and SFDVKD. CDR3 length equals 17 residues. This CDR3 is CATTNRPGAHSGNTIYF. The CDR3 DNA follows: TGTGCCACCACTAACCGTCCAGGGGCCCACTCTGGAAACACCATATATTTT.

The V and J genes are TRBV10-2 and TRBJ2-7; TRBD2 might be the D (5 bases). Trimming shortened V by 2 bases and J by 2 bases, and 22 bases separated the two germline ends. Germline-derived CDR1 and CDR2 are WSHSY and SAAADI. CDR3 length: 18 amino acids. The CDR3 region is CASSEPLGRSGSTYEQYF. The CDR3 coding sequence is TGCGCCAGCAGTGAGCCGCTGGGTCGGAGCGGCTCAACCTACGAGCAGTACTTC.

The J gene is TRBJ1-2, the V gene TRBV19; D remains ambiguous. The CDR3 has 13 amino acids. V lost 3 bases, J lost 1 base, and 6 bases lay in between. Germline lookup yields CDR1 LNHDA and CDR2 SQIVND (reference sequence). The CDR3 DNA reads as TGTGCCAGTAGTATTTCAGATAACTATGGCTACACCTTC. Its protein is CASSISDNYGYTF.

This clone was detected only a few times. The V gene is TRBV30, the J gene TRBJ1-1, with TRBD1 matching 8 bases. The germline gives CDR1 GTSNPN, CDR2 SVGIG (reference sequence). Germline trimming cut 1 base from V and 5 bases from J; bases unmatched to any gene: 3. This CDR3 comprises 13 residues. Written as DNA, the CDR3 is TGTGCCTGGAGTGGCCGGGACAGGACTGAAGCTTTCTTT. Its translation is CAWSGRDRTEAFF.

This chain uses TRBV20-1 with TRBJ2-3; 12 bases are a match to TRBD2. Germline assignment: CDR1 DFQATT and CDR2 SNEGSKA (reference sequence). V lost 3 bases, J lost 5 bases, and 6 bases stayed unmatched. CDR3 length: 15 amino acids. DNA of the CDR3: TGCAGTGCTAGTTTTCTAGCGGGGGGGATAGATACGCAGTATTTT. Its translation is CSASFLAGGIDTQYF.

V usage is TRBV5-1 and J usage is TRBJ2-1, with TRBD2 matching over 8 bases. The CDR3 loop spans 18 amino acids. V shed 2 bases and J 4 bases; nucleotides not matched to a gene: 14. Germline values: CDR1 SGHRS, CDR2 YFSETQ. CDR3 loop: CASSFTPRAGGLYNEQFF. The CDR3 coding sequence is TGCGCCAGCAGCTTCACCCCCCGGGCGGGAGGCTTATACAATGAGCAGTTCTTC.

The chain is built from TRBV7-2 and TRBJ2-7; possible D gene TRBD1, 6 bases. In germline, CDR1 is SGHTA, CDR2 FQGNSA. Trimming pared 1 base from V and 5 bases from J, leaving 21 bases between. The length of the CDR3 is 17 residues. CDR3 sequence: CASSLVADSFISNEQYF. CDR3 DNA: TGTGCCAGCAGCTTAGTGGCGGACAGTTTCATCTCAAACGAGCAGTACTTC.

The chain couples TRBV5-1 to TRBJ2-3; 8 nucleotides match TRBD2. CDR1 is SGHRS and CDR2 is YFSETQ in the germline V gene. The trim removed 2 bases at V and 7 bases at J, leaving 6 bases unmatched. The CDR3 is 14 residues long. The CDR3 spells CASSFPREGYTQYF. DNA for the CDR3: TGCGCCAGCAGCTTCCCCCGGGAGGGTTATACGCAGTATTTT.

The chain recombines TRBV19 with TRBJ1-5, with D unclear. The length of the CDR3 is 14 residues. Germline V CDR1 and CDR2: LNHDA, SQIVND (reference sequence). V was clipped by 7 bases and J by 3 bases, with 13 bases between them. The CDR3 reads CASMASLPNQPQHF. DNA of the CDR3: TGTGCCAGTATGGCCAGTCTTCCCAATCAGCCCCAGCATTTT.

This chain connects TRBV19 to TRBJ1-2, with D possibly TRBD1 on 6 matching bases. The germline CDR1 and CDR2 sequences are LNHDA and SQIVND (reference sequence). CDR3 length: 13 amino acids. The germline V and J ends were trimmed by 6 bases and 2 bases, with 10 bases remaining between them. CDR3 bases: TGTGCCAGTAGAGCCGGGACAAACTATGGCTACACCTTC. It yields the protein CASRAGTNYGYTF.

This rearrangement joins TRBV6-5 to TRBJ1-4; 11 nucleotides match TRBD1. CDR1 MNHEY and CDR2 SVGAGI come from the germline V gene. This CDR3 region has 15 residues. J was trimmed by 8 bases and V by 6 bases; bases with no gene match: 8. CDR3 protein: CASRWTGGSREKLFF. CDR3 bases: TGTGCCAGCAGATGGACAGGGGGCAGTCGGGAAAAACTGTTTTTT.

This clone was seen just once. The rearrangement joins TRBV7-2 to TRBJ1-3; D is ambiguous. Germline V gene data show CDR1 as SGHTA and CDR2 as FQGNSA. The CDR3 sequence is 18 residues long. Trimming took off 1 base at V and 4 bases at J, with 20 bases between the two ends. CDR3 nucleotides: TGTGCCAGCAGCTTAGTTATTCCCCAGGACTCTTTCGGAAACACCATATATTTT. Protein product: CASSLVIPQDSFGNTIYF. The full variable domain, in which reference TRBV7-2 and TRBJ1-3 provide the parts outside the CDR3, is GAGVSQSPSNKVTEKGKDVELRCDPISGHTALYWYRQSLGQGLEFLIYFQGNSAPDKSGLPSDRFSAERTGGSVSTLTIQRTQQEDSAVYLCASSLVIPQDSFGNTIYFGEGSWLTVV.

This clone occurred once. The chain joins TRBV10-2 to TRBJ2-1, with D perhaps matching TRBD2 (6 bases). The CDR3 has 17 amino acids. V was shortened by 0 bases and J by 8 bases, with 20 bases between the two germline ends. Germline loops: CDR1 WSHSY, CDR2 SAAADI. CDR3 amino acids: CASSESKLAGHYDEQFF. The CDR3 DNA follows: TGCGCCAGCAGTGAGTCGAAGCTCGCGGGGCATTACGATGAGCAGTTCTTC.